The clone carrying this T cell receptor (beta chain) has just one count. The data stem from a study of shared clonotypes between healthy human individuals. The CDR3 length is 16 residues. Germline V CDR1 and CDR2: LNHNV, YYDKDF (reference sequence). J was trimmed by 2 bases and V by 2 bases; bases with no gene match: 8. Genomic DNA belonging to each subset was distributed in equal measure over several immunoSEQ plates. Assay used: immunoSEQ multiplex PCR; TCRdb lists only in-frame clones, some missing. The data contain fewer than 1.8 million clones, about 98.5% of them singletons. The chain is built from TRBV15 and TRBJ2-7, with 8 positions matching TRBD2. The source material was naive CD4+ T cells sorted from blood. Subset in this sample: CD45RA+ positively selected. This clonotype was obtained from a man aged 25 to 40 in good health. The CDR3: CATSRPPSGRAYEQYF. The CDR3 bases are TGTGCCACCAGCAGACCACCTAGCGGGCGAGCCTACGAGCAGTACTTC.